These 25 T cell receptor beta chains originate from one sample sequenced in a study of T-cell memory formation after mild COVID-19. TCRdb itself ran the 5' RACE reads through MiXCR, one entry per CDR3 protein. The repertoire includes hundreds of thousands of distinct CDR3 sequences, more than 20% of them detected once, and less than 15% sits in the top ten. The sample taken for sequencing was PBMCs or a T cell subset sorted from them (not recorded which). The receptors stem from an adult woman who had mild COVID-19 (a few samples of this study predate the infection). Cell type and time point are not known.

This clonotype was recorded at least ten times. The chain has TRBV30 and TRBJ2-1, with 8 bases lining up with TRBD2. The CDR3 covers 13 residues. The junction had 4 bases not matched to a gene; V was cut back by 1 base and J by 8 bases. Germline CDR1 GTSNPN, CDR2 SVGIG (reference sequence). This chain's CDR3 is CAWSAQAGDEQFF. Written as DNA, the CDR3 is TGTGCCTGGAGTGCCCAAGCGGGAGATGAGCAGTTCTTC.

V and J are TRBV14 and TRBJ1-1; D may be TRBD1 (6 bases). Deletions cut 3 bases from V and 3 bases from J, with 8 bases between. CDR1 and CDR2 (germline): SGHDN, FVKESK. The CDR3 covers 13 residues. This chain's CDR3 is CASSHDRHTEAFF. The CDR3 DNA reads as TGTGCCAGCAGCCACGACAGGCACACTGAAGCTTTCTTT.

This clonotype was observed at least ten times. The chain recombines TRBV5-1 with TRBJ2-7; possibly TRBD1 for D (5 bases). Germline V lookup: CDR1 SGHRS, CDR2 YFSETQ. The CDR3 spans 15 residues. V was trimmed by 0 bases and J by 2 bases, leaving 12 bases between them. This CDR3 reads CASSLAGDRPYEQYF. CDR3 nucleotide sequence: TGCGCCAGCAGCTTGGCCGGAGACAGACCCTACGAGCAGTACTTC.

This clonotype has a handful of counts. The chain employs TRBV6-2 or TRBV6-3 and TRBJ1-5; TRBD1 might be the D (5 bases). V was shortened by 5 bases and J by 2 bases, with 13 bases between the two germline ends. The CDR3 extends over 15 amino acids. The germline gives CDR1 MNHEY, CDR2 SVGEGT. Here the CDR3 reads CASSAPGTRNQPQHF. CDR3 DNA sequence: TGTGCCAGCAGTGCCCCCGGGACCCGCAATCAGCCCCAGCATTTT.

Here the CDR3 DNA reads TGTGCCTGGAGTTGGGGGCTAGGTAACGGGGAGCTGTTTTTT. Amino acids: CAWSWGLGNGELFF. J is TRBJ2-2 and V is TRBV30; possibly TRBD1 for D (6 bases). CDR1 and CDR2 (germline): GTSNPN, SVGIG (reference sequence). This CDR3 spans 14 amino acids. V shed 2 bases and J shed 7 bases, with 14 bases lying between them.

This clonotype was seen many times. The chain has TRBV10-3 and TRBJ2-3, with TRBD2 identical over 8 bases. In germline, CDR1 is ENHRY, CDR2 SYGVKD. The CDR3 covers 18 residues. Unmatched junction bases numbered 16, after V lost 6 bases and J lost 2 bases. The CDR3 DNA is TGTGCCATCAGGGACCTCGCGGGAGGTTACAAAGACACAGATACGCAGTATTTT. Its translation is CAIRDLAGGYKDTDTQYF.

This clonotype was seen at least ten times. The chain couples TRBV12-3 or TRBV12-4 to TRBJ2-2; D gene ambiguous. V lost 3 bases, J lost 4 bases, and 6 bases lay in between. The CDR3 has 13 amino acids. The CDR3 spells CASSFPGTGELFF. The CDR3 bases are TGTGCCAGCAGTTTCCCCGGCACCGGGGAGCTGTTTTTT.

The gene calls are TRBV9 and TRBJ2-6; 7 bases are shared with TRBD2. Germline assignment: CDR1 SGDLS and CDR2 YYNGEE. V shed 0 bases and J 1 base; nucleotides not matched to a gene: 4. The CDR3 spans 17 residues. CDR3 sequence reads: CASSVALGGSGANVLTF. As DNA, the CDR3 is TGTGCCAGCAGCGTAGCTTTGGGAGGGTCTGGGGCCAACGTCCTGACTTTC.

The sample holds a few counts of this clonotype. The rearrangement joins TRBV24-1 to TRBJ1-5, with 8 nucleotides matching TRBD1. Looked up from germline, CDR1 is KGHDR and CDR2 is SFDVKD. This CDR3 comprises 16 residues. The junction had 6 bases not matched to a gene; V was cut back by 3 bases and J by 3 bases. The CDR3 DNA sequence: TGTGCCACCAGTGATGGGACAGGTCCCTTCAATCAGCCCCAGCATTTT. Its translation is CATSDGTGPFNQPQHF.

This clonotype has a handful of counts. The CDR3 protein is CASSRDRGHYGYTF. Written as DNA, the CDR3 is TGTGCCAGTAGTAGAGACAGGGGGCACTATGGCTACACCTTC. This rearrangement joins TRBV19 to TRBJ1-2; 10 bases align to TRBD1. This CDR3 has 14 amino acids. The germline V gene encodes CDR1 LNHDA and CDR2 SQIVND (reference sequence). V lost 4 bases and J lost 3; bases outside the gene matches: 2.

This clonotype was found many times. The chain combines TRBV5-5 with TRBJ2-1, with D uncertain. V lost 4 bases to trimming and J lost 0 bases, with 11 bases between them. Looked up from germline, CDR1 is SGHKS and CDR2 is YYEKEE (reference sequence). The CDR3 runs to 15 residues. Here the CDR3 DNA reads TGTGCCAGCAGCCCCCCCCTGCGCTCCTACAATGAGCAGTTCTTC. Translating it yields CASSPPLRSYNEQFF.

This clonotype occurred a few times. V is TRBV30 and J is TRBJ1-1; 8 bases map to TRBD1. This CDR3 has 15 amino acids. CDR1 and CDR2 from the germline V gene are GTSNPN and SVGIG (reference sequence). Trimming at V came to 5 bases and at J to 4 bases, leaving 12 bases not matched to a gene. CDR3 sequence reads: CAWGSRDRGSTEAFF. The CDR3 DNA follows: TGTGCCTGGGGAAGTCGAGACAGGGGTAGCACTGAAGCTTTCTTT.

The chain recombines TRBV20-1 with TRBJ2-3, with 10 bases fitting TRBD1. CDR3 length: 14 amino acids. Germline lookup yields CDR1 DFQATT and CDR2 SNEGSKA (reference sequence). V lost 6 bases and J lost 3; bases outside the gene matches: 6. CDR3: CSATTGGATDTQYF. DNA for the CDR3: TGCAGTGCCACGACAGGGGGCGCGACAGATACGCAGTATTTT.

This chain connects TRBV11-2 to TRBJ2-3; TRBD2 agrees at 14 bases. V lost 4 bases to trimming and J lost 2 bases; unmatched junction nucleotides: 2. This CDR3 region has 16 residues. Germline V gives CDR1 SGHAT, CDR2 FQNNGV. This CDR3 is CASSWTSGGFTDTQYF. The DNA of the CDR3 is TGTGCCAGCAGCTGGACTAGCGGGGGGTTCACAGATACGCAGTATTTT.

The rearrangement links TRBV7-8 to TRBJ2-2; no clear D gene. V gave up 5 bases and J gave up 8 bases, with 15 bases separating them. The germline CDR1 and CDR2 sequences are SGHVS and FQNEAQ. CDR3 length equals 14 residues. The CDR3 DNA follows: TGTGCCAGCAGCCCAACCGGGTTCCTAGGGGAGCTGTTTTTT. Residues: CASSPTGFLGELFF.

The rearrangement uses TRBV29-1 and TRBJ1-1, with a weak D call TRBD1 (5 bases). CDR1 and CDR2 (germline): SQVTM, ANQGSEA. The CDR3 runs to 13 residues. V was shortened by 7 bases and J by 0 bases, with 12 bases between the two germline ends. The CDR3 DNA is TGCAGCGCGGGGACCTTGGTGAACACTGAAGCTTTCTTT. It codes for CSAGTLVNTEAFF.

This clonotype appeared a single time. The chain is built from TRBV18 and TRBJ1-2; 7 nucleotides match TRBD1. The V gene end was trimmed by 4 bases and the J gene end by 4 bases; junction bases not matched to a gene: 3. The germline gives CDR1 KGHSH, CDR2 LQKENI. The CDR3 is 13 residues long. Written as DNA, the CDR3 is TGTGCCAGCTCACATCCAGGGGGCTATGGCTACACCTTC. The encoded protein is CASSHPGGYGYTF.

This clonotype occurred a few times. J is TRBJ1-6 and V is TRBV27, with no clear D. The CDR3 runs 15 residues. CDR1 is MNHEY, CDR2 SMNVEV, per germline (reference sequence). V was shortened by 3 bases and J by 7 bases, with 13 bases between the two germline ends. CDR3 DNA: TGTGCCAGCAGTTTGACTGGAAAGGTCAATTCACCCCTCCACTTT. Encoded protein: CASSLTGKVNSPLHF.

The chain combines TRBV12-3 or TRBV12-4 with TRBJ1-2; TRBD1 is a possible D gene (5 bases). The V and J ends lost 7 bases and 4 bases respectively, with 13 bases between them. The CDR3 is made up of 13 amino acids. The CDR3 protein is CASTPGSSYGYTF. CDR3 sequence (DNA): TGTGCCAGCACCCCAGGGTCGAGCTATGGCTACACCTTC.

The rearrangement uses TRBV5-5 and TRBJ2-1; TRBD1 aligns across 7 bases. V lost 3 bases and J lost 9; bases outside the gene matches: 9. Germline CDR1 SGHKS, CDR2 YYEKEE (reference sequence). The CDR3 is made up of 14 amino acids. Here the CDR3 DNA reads TGTGCCAGCAGCTCACCCCAGGGGGTGGGTGAGCAGTTCTTC. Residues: CASSSPQGVGEQFF.

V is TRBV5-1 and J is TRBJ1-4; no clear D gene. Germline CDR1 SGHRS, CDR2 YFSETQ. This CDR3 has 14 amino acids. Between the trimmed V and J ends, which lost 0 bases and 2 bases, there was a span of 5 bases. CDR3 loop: CASSLGRTNEKLFF. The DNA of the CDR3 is TGCGCCAGCAGCTTGGGTCGTACTAATGAAAAACTGTTTTTT.

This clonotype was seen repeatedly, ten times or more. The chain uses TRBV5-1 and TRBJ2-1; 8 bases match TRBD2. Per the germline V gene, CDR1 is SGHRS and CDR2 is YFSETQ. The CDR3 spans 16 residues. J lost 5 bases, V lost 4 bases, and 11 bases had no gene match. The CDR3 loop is CASSPTLSGSNNEQFF. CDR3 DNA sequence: TGCGCCAGCAGCCCGACCTTGAGCGGGAGCAACAATGAGCAGTTCTTC.

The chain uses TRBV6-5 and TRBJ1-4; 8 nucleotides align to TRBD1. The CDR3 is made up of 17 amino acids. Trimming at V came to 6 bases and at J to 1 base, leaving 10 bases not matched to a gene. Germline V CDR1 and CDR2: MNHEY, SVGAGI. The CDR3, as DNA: TGTGCCAGCAGCAAAAACTCTGGGACAGGAACTAATGAAAAACTGTTTTTT. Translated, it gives CASSKNSGTGTNEKLFF.

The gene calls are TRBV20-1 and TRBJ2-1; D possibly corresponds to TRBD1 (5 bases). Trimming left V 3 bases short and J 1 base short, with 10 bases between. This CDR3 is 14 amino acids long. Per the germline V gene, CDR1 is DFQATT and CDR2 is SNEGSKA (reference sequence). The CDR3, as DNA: TGCAGTGCTAGGGGGCGTGATTCCTACAATGAGCAGTTCTTC. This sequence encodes CSARGRDSYNEQFF.

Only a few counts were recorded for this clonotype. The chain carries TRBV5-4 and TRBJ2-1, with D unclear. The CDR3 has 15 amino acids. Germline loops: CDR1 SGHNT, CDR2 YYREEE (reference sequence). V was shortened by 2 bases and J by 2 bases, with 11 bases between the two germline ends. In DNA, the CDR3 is TGTGCCAGCAGCTTCGGGCAGGTGGCCTACAATGAGCAGTTCTTC. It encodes CASSFGQVAYNEQFF.